The source of this TCR beta chain is a study of blood T cells in healthy people across ages. Whole-study results and caveats: Possibly confounding the expanded clonotype changes was the fact that donor CMV status was unknown.

The donors, aged about 6 to 100, were healthy Caucasians from Russia. Turning to this clonotype: The target antigen is unknown.

Germline V gene lookup returns CDR1 GTSNPN and CDR2 SVGIG (reference sequence). Trimming stripped 0 bases from V and 3 bases from J, with 12 bases between. This CDR3 comprises 15 residues. PCR was performed a second time for about 6 to 11 cycles using a sample-barcoded 5' primer and a J-beta primer mix. Template switching added a 12-random-nucleotide identifier to every cDNA molecule. TCRdb independently ran MiXCR on the 5' RACE reads; one entry per CDR3 protein. The sample includes 750,000 to 1,000,000 distinct CDR3 sequences, just under 30% of them seen just once. The sample also formed part of further work on T cells of mothers and their children.

The clonotype originates from a woman aged 35 to 49 in good health. V is TRBV30 and J is TRBJ2-4, with D possibly TRBD2 on 7 matching bases. The sequenced sample was blood. CDR3 DNA sequence: TGTGCCTGGAGTGTGCGGGGGCAGATCAAAAACATTCAGTACTTC. Encoded protein: CAWSVRGQIKNIQYF.